This T cell receptor beta chain appears in the sequencing data of a study of T cell repertoires in cytomegalovirus infection. Study background: Recently identified HLA-C-restricted and well-studied HLA-B-restricted CMV epitopes were used. An indication of both CMV infection and matching HLA type came from public TCR beta signatures.

TCRdb redid the calling of the reads with MiXCR, one entry per CDR3 protein. The repertoire holds fewer than 1,000,000 distinct CDR3 sequences, about 33% seen once, with about an eighth in the top ten. A word on this clonotype: Its antigen remains unknown. The junction departs from the called germline gene at one end, perhaps through a read error.

Study-level findings and limits: Cumulative frequency (of public TCR beta family members) identified carriers of CMV plus the relevant HLA. The study found HLA-C-restricted CMV-specific TCR beta clonotypes dominating the ex vivo response.

The CDR3 consists of 13 residues. Germline values: CDR1 SGHVS, CDR2 FNYEAQ. Source: cultured CD8+ T cells from PBMCs, taken from culture after CMV antigen stimulation. The chain links TRBV7-6 to TRBJ2-1; tentatively, D is TRBD1 (5 bases). This TCR was recovered from a human donor in good health (CMV status not recorded). Some clones in this sample may be carry-over from other donors' samples. CDR3 residues: CASSLVAREEQFF. In DNA form, the CDR3 reads TGTGCTAGCAGCTTAGTGGCCAGGGAAGAGCAGTTCTTC.